The sequence of this T cell receptor (beta chain) was determined in a study of blood T cell repertoires in COVID-19. The CDR3 loop spans 11 amino acids. Losses at the gene ends were 5 bases for V and 11 bases for J; bases not matched to a gene: 4. Germline V gene sequence: CDR1 SGHNT, CDR2 YENEEA. This table comes from immunoSEQ multiplex PCR, and its TCRdb copy is limited to in-frame clones, with some not included. Of more than 120,000 clones in the sample, over 70% were seen once. The sequenced sample was peripheral blood. This receptor was obtained from a man in his forties or fifties who had recovered from COVID-19. The rearrangement uses TRBV11-3 and TRBJ1-1, with TRBD1 matching over 8 bases. DNA of the CDR3: TGTGCCAGCAGCCAGGGGGCGCAGGCTTTCTTT. Residues: CASSQGAQAFF.